This entry is about one TCR beta chain. Measured with immunoSEQ multiplex PCR; TCRdb has only the in-frame clones, and not every one. The table lists approximately 260,000 clones, about 93% of them singletons, with around 2% in the top ten. The sample originates from a study of blood T cell repertoires in COVID-19. Specimen: PBMCs or T cells enriched from blood (not recorded which). The sequence came from a woman under 30 who had recovered from COVID-19.

CDR3 in amino acids: CASSSRDRGTEAFF. In DNA, the CDR3 is TGTGCCAGCAGCTCCCGGGACAGGGGCACTGAAGCTTTCTTT. This chain joins TRBV5-4 and TRBJ1-1; the match to TRBD1 covers 10 bases. CDR1 is SGHNT and CDR2 is YYREEE in the germline V gene (reference sequence). The trim removed 3 bases at V and 4 bases at J, leaving 3 bases unmatched. The CDR3 loop spans 14 amino acids.